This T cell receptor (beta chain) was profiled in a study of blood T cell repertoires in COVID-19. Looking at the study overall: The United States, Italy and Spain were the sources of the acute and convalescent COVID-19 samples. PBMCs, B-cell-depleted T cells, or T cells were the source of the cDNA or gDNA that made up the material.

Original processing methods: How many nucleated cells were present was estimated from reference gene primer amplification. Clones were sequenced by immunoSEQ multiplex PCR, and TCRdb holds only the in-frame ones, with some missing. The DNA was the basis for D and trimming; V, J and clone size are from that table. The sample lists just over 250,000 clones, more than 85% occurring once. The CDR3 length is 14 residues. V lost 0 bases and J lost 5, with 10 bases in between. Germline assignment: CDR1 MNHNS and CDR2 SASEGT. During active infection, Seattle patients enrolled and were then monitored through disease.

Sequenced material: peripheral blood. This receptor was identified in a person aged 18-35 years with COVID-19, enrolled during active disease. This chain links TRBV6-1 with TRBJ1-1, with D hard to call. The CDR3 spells CASSEAEGRTEAFF. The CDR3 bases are TGTGCCAGCAGTGAAGCGGAAGGGAGGACTGAAGCTTTCTTT.